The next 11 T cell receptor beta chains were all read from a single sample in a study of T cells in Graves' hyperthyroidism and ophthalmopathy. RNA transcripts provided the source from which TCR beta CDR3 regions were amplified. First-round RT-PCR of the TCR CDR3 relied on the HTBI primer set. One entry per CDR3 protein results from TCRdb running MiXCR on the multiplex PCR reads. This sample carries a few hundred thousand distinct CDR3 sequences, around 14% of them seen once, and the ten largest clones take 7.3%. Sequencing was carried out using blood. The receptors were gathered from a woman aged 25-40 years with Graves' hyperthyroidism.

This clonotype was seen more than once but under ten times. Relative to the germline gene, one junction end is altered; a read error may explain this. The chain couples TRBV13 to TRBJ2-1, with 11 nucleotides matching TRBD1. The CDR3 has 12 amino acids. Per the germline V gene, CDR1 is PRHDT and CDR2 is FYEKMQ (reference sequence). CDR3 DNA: TGTGTCAGCAGCATCCGGGACAGGGGGTCGTTCTTC. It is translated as CVSSIRDRGSFF.

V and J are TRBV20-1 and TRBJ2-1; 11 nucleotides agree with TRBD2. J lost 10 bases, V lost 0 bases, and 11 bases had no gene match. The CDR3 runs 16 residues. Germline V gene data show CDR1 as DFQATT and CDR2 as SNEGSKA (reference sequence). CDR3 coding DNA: TGCAGTGCTAGAGATACCACGACTAGCGGGAAGTCGGAGCAGTTCTTC. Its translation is CSARDTTTSGKSEQFF.

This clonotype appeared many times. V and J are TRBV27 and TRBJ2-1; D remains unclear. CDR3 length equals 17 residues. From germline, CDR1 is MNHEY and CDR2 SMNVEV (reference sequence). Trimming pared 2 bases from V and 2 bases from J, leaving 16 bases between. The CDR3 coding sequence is TGTGCCAGCAGTTTAAATTCCGTACCACTAACCTACAATGAGCAGTTCTTC. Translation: CASSLNSVPLTYNEQFF.

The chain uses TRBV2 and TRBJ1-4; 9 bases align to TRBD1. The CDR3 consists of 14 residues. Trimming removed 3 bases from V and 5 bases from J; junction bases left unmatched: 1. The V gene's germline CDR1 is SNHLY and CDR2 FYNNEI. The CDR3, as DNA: TGTGCCAGCAGTGAGGGACAGGGAAATGAAAAACTGTTTTTT. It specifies CASSEGQGNEKLFF.

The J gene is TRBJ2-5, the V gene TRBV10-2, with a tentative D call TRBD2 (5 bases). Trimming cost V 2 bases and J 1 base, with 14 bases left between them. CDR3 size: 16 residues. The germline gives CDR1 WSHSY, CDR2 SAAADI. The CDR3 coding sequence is TGCGCCAGCAGTGAGGGTGGAGGCGCAGGCCAAGAGACCCAGTACTTC. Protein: CASSEGGGAGQETQYF.

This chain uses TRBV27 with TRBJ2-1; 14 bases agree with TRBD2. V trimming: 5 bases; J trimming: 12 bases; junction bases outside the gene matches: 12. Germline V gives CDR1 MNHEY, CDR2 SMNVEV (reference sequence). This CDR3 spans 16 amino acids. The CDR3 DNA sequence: TGTGCCAGCAGTCCCCATGGGACTAGCGGGAGAATCGGGCAGTTCTTC. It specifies CASSPHGTSGRIGQFF.

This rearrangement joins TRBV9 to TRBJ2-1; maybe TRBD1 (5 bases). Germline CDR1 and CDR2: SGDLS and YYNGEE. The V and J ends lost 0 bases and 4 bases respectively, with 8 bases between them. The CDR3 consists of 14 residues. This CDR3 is CASSVEGIYNEQFF. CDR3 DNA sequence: TGTGCCAGCAGCGTAGAGGGGATTTACAATGAGCAGTTCTTC.

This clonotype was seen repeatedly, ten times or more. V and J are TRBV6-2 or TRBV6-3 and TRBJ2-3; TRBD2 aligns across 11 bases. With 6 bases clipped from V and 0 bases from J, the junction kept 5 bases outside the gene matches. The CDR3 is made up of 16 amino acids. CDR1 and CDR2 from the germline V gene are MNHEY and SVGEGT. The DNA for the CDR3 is TGTGCCAGCAGGGCTAGCGGGAGGATTAGCACAGATACGCAGTATTTT. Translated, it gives CASRASGRISTDTQYF.

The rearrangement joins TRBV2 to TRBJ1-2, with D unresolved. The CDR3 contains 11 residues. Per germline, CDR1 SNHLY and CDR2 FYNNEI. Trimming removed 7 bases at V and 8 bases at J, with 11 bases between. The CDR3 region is CASKEAGGYTF. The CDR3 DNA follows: TGTGCCAGCAAGGAGGCCGGCGGCTACACCTTC.

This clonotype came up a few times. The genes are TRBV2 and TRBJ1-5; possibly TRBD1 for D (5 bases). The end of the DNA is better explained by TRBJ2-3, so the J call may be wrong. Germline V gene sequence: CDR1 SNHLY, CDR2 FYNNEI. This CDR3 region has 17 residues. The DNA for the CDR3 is TGTGCCAGCAGTGATGGGGCCTCCATGTATAGCAATCAGCCCCAGTATTTT. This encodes CASSDGASMYSNQPQYF.

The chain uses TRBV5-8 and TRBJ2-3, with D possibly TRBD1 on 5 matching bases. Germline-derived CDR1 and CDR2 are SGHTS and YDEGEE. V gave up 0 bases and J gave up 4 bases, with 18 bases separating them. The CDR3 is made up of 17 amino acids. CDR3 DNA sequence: TGTGCCAGCAGCTTGGACAGGCGACTGGAAGGCCCAGATACGCAGTATTTT. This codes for CASSLDRRLEGPDTQYF.